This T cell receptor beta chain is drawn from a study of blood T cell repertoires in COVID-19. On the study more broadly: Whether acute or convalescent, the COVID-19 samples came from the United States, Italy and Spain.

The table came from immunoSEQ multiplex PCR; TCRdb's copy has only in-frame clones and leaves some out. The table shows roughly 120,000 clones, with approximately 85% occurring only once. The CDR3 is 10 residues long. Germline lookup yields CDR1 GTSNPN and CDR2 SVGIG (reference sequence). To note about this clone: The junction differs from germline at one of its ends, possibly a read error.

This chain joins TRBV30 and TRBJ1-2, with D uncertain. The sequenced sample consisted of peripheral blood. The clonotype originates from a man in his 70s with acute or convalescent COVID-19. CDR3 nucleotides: TGTGCCTGGATGCAGGCCGTAATCTCCTTC. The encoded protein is CAWMQAVISF.